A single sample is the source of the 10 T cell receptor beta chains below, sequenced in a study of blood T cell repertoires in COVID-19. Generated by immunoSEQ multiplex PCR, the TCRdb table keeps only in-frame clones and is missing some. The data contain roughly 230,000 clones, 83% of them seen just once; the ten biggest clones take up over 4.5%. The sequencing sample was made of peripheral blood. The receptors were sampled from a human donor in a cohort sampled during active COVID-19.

CDR3 coding DNA: TGTGCCAGCAGTGATCAAAGACAGGGTAGCTCCGAGCAGTACTTC. Protein product: CASSDQRQGSSEQYF. This chain joins TRBV25-1 and TRBJ2-7; the match to TRBD1 covers 7 bases. The CDR3 loop spans 15 amino acids. The V and J ends lost 3 bases and 6 bases, in that order; junction bases with no gene match: 11. Germline V gene lookup returns CDR1 MGHDK and CDR2 SYGVNS.

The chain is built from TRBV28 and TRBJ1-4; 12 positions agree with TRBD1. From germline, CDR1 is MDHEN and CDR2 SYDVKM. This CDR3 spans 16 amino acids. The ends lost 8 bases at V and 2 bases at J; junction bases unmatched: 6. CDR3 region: CASGTGGGFTNEKLFF. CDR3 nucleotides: TGTGCCAGCGGGACAGGGGGCGGGTTTACTAATGAAAAACTGTTTTTT.

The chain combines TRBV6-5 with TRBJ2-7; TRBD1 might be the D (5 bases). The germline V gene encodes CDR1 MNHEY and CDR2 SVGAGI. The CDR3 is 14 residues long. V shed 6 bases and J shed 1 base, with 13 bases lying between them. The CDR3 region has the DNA TGTGCCAGCAGATCTAGGACACCGTCCTACGAGCAGTACTTC. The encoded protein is CASRSRTPSYEQYF.

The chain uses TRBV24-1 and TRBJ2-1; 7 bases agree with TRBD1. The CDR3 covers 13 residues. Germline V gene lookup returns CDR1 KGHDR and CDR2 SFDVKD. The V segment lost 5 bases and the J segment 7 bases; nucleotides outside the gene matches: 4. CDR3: CATSGPQGNEQFF. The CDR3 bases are TGTGCCACCAGTGGCCCACAGGGGAATGAGCAGTTCTTC.

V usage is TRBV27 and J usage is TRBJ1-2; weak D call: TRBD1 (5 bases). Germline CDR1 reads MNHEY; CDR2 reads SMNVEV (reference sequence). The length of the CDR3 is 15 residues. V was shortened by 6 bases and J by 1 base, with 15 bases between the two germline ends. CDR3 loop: CASRGRGTGNYGYTF. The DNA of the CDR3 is TGTGCCAGCAGGGGGCGGGGGACCGGTAACTATGGCTACACCTTC.

As DNA, the CDR3 is TGCGCCAGCAGCCCGCAGGGTACGTACAATGAGCAGTTCTTC. Residues: CASSPQGTYNEQFF. The V and J genes are TRBV5-1 and TRBJ2-1; the D gene is possibly TRBD1 (5 bases). Germline V gives CDR1 SGHRS, CDR2 YFSETQ. The CDR3 loop spans 14 amino acids. V was clipped by 4 bases and J by 4 bases, with 12 bases between them. Looking up the rest from reference TRBV5-1 and TRBJ2-1 gives the full variable domain: KAGVTQTPRYLIKTRGQQVTLSCSPISGHRSVSWYQQTPGQGLQFLFEYFSETQRNKGNFPGRFSGRQFSNSRSEMNVSTLELGDSALYLCASSPQGTYNEQFFGPGTRLTVL.

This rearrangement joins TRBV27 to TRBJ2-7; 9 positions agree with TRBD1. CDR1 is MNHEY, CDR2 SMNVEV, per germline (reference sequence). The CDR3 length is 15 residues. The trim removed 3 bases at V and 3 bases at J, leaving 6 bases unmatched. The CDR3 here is CASSFQGQGFYEQYF. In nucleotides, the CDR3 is TGTGCCAGCAGTTTTCAAGGACAGGGGTTCTACGAGCAGTACTTC.

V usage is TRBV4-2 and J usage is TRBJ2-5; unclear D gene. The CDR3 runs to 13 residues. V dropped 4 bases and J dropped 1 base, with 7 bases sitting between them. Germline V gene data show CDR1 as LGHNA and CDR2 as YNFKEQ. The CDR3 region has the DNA TGTGCCAGCAGCCCGGTACCCCAAGAGACCCAGTACTTC. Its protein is CASSPVPQETQYF.

CDR3 amino acids: CASSGQGDYGYTF. In nucleotides, the CDR3 is TGTGCCAGCAGCGGACAGGGAGACTATGGCTACACCTTC. V and J are TRBV7-8 and TRBJ1-2, with 8 positions matching TRBD1. Trimming removed 5 bases from V and 3 bases from J; junction bases left unmatched: 2. Looked up from germline, CDR1 is SGHVS and CDR2 is FQNEAQ. CDR3 length: 13 amino acids.

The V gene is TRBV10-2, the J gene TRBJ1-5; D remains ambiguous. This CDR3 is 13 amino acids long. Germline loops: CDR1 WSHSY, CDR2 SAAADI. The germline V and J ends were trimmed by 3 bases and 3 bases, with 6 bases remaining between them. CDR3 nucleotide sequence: TGCGCCAGCAGTGAAGGAGCCAATCAGCCCCAGCATTTT. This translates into CASSEGANQPQHF.